Included here is one TCR beta chain sequence, with context. The antigen remains unidentified. Libraries were prepared by immunoSEQ multiplex PCR; TCRdb keeps only in-frame clonotypes and omits some of them. The table has roughly 320,000 clones, 70% to 90% seen once; the top ten hold 1.9%. The sample is drawn from a study of Ad26.COV2.S vaccination and SARS-CoV-2 variants. Study context: Dosing was one shot or two shots 56 days apart.

Treatment specified: 15 to 20 received Ad26.COV2.S at low or high dose, single or two shots; a few received placebo; per-sample allocation not given. Vaccine and placebo recipients were sampled on day 63 after the first injection. The CDR3 covers 15 residues. Germline V gene lookup returns CDR1 PRHDT and CDR2 FYEKMQ (reference sequence). Between the trimmed V and J ends, which lost 3 bases and 5 bases, there was a span of 14 bases. Study conclusions and caveats: Greater spike-specific TCR breadth was seen in vaccine recipients than in placebo recipients. An underestimation of total T cell responses may have resulted from the TCR breadth and depth analyses. Non-spike TCR breadth showed similarity between vaccine and placebo recipients.

The sequence was obtained from a person between 18 and 65 years old who received the Ad26.COV2.S COVID-19 vaccine or a placebo. The starting material was peripheral blood, obtained in a trial of Ad26.COV2.S vaccine versus placebo. The V call is TRBV13, the J call TRBJ2-1; D not certain. The CDR3 spells CASSFALLPNNEQFF. CDR3 in DNA: TGTGCCAGCAGCTTTGCACTCCTACCGAACAATGAGCAGTTCTTC.